This T cell receptor (beta chain) was recorded in a study of shared clonotypes between healthy human individuals. Across the whole study: Three plates were used per donor for CD4 naive, three for CD4 memory, two for CD8 naive and one for CD8 memory. The study's findings and limits: An expected dependence of interdonor clonotype sharing on sequencing depth was noted. Clonotypes shared by all four sorted-subset donors had higher generation probabilities than non-shared clonotypes.

HIV-negative, healthy adults without recent acute infections or vaccinations were the donors. As to this clone: The antigen is undetermined. Sequence at one end of the junction differs from germline and may be a read error.

The V gene's germline CDR1 is MNHNS and CDR2 SASEGT. The CDR3 length is 17 residues. Sequencing was performed with immunoSEQ multiplex PCR; in TCRdb, only in-frame clones are kept and a portion is missing. The table has some 120,000 clones, about 71% seen once. The clonotype originates from a woman aged 30 to 39 in good health. The sequenced sample consisted of memory CD8+ T cells sorted from blood. Subset meaning: CD45RO+ cells pooled with CCR7-negative TemRA cells. The rearrangement uses TRBV6-1 and TRBJ1-1; D is ambiguous. CDR3 nucleotide sequence: TGTGCCATCAGTGAAGCCCCCTCGGGGAGTCTGGGCACTGAAGCTTTCTTT. It encodes CAISEAPSGSLGTEAFF.